This T cell receptor beta chain came from a study of graft-versus-host responses after intestinal transplantation. Study background: Each transplant was multivisceral, liver-intestinal, or isolated intestinal. Broader study findings: Circulating GvH clone levels at their peak were associated with HvG declines (early post-transplant).

As for this clone: What it recognizes is unknown.

The CDR3 is 16 amino acids. Germline loops: CDR1 SNHLY, CDR2 FYNNEI. V lost 4 bases, J lost 5 bases, and 21 bases lay in between. Profiling relied on immunoSEQ multiplex PCR, and the TCRdb table lists in-frame clones only, not all of them. Of 55,000 to 70,000 clones in the sample, about 90% were seen once. Here the sequenced sample was PBMCs, taken less than 130 days after intestinal transplantation. This chain links TRBV2 with TRBJ2-7; tentative D call: TRBD1 (7 bases). This sequence originates from a human patient who received an intestinal transplant, so some T cells may come from the graft donor. Here the CDR3 DNA reads TGTGCCAGCAGTGGAGGATTAGGGCAGGGGGGCCACGAGCAGTACTTC. It is translated as CASSGGLGQGGHEQYF.